This T cell receptor beta chain comes out of a study of T cells after posttransplantation cyclophosphamide. This CDR3 is 15 amino acids long. The V and J ends lost 4 bases and 6 bases, in that order; junction bases with no gene match: 6. Germline CDR1 and CDR2: MNHNS and SASEGT. Study-wide results and limits: Skin or GI-infiltrating T cells shared few TRB sequences with blood. Later blood repertoires were often dominated by clones from the donor CD8+ memory compartment. After PTCy, TRB diversity resembled that of CNI/methotrexate controls.

This clone was observed many times. Its antigen is as yet unknown. A marrow graft followed busulfan-fludarabine conditioning, with cyclophosphamide on days +3 and +4. The method was immunoSEQ multiplex PCR; TCRdb's version includes in-frame clones alone and lacks a portion of them. The sample was found to contain 15,000 or so clones, and every one recurs. The sequenced sample was PBMCs, obtained after allogeneic stem cell transplant with posttransplant cyclophosphamide. This chain uses TRBV6-1 with TRBJ2-1; TRBD1 matches 10 bases. The clonotype originates from a female patient in her forties or fifties who received an allogeneic stem cell transplant from an unrelated donor, was CMV-positive, and had acute GVHD only. Part of the T cells may come from the graft donor. The CDR3 here is CASSAPGQGSNEQFF. The CDR3 DNA is TGTGCCAGCAGTGCGCCGGGACAGGGGAGCAATGAGCAGTTCTTC.